What follows are 5 T cell receptor beta chains derived from one specimen sequenced in a study of T cell repertoires in cytomegalovirus infection. TCRdb reprocessed the reads via MiXCR and lists one record per CDR3 protein. The table includes about 240,000 distinct CDR3 sequences, approximately 13% detected once. The sample consisted of PBMCs. The receptors shown here come from a human donor in good health (CMV status not recorded). Some clones in this sample may be carry-over from other donors' samples.

The V gene is TRBV7-9, the J gene TRBJ2-7; 7 bases fit TRBD2. The CDR3 is 16 amino acids. Looked up from germline, CDR1 is SEHNR and CDR2 is FQNEAQ (reference sequence). The ends lost 4 bases at V and 0 bases at J; junction bases unmatched: 9. The CDR3 loop reads CASSSSRSGFSYEQYF. The CDR3 DNA follows: TGTGCCAGCAGCTCCTCTCGTAGCGGGTTCTCCTACGAGCAGTACTTC.

In this sample, this clonotype turned up many times. In DNA form, the CDR3 reads TGTGCCAGCAGCTTAGTCATCGGAGAAGAGACCCAGTACTTC. Translated, it gives CASSLVIGEETQYF. J is TRBJ2-5 and V is TRBV7-2; D call uncertain. Per the germline V gene, CDR1 is SGHTA and CDR2 is FQGNSA. The CDR3 contains 14 residues. Between the trimmed V and J ends, which lost 1 base and 3 bases, there was a span of 9 bases.

This clonotype was picked up many times. V is TRBV7-9 and J is TRBJ1-2, with TRBD1 as a possible D gene (5 bases). Germline values: CDR1 SEHNR, CDR2 FQNEAQ (reference sequence). The CDR3 totals 12 residues. V was cut by 5 bases and J by 10 bases, with 14 bases left in between. The CDR3 region is CASSQEGDHYTF. DNA for the CDR3: TGTGCCAGCAGCCAAGAAGGGGATCACTACACCTTC.

This clonotype was seen repeatedly, ten times or more. V and J are TRBV7-2 and TRBJ1-1, with D maybe TRBD1 (5 bases). Germline CDR1 SGHTA, CDR2 FQGNSA. The CDR3 is 15 amino acids. V was cut by 5 bases and J by 4 bases, with 17 bases left in between. The CDR3 bases are TGTGCCAGCAGCACCCGGACGGTGGGACTCACTGAAGCTTTCTTT. Amino acid sequence: CASSTRTVGLTEAFF.

This clonotype came up many times. CDR3 coding DNA: TGTGCCAGCAGCTTAGATGCGGGACCCCTCCACTTT. This encodes CASSLDAGPLHF. This rearrangement joins TRBV7-2 to TRBJ1-6; D gene uncertain. V dropped 1 base and J dropped 12 bases, with 7 bases sitting between them. This CDR3 has 12 residues. Looked up from germline, CDR1 is SGHTA and CDR2 is FQGNSA.